The 24 T cell receptor beta chains below come from one sample, sequenced in a study of T cell changes during pregnancy in multiple sclerosis. The data were produced by immunoSEQ multiplex PCR, yet TCRdb's version contains in-frame clones alone and is incomplete. The profile shows tens of thousands of clones, roughly 92% of them singletons. The sample was peripheral blood, taken in the first trimester of pregnancy. These receptor sequences come from a female donor with multiple sclerosis, enrolled in a pregnancy study.

The chain employs TRBV5-4 and TRBJ1-4, with TRBD1 as a possible D gene (6 bases). The germline V and J ends were trimmed by 6 bases and 6 bases, with 18 bases remaining between them. This CDR3 comprises 15 residues. Germline loops: CDR1 SGHNT, CDR2 YYREEE (reference sequence). CDR3 loop: CASTKLGGADEKLFF. The CDR3 DNA follows: TGTGCCAGCACCAAACTGGGGGGGGCTGATGAAAAACTGTTTTTT.

The rearrangement links TRBV7-6 to TRBJ2-3; 16 bases line up with TRBD2. Trimming took 4 bases from V and 3 from J; bases not matched to a gene: 7. This CDR3 is built from 18 residues. Germline-derived CDR1 and CDR2 are SGHVS and FNYEAQ. This CDR3 reads CASSSGLAGGPGTDTQYF. DNA for the CDR3: TGTGCCAGCAGCTCGGGACTAGCGGGGGGGCCGGGGACAGATACGCAGTATTTT.

This clone was recorded a few times. The V call is TRBV7-9, the J call TRBJ1-1, with 10 bases lining up with TRBD1. The CDR3 contains 15 residues. CDR1 and CDR2 (germline): SEHNR, FQNEAQ (reference sequence). The V and J ends lost 0 bases and 5 bases, in that order; junction bases with no gene match: 3. CDR3 DNA sequence: TGTGCCAGCAGCTTAGCGATGGGACAGGGGACTGAAGCTTTCTTT. The encoded protein is CASSLAMGQGTEAFF.

This clone was detected once. The rearrangement links TRBV12-5 to TRBJ1-5; the D gene is possibly TRBD1 (5 bases). The V and J ends lost 2 bases and 4 bases respectively, with 9 bases between them. CDR1 is LGHNT and CDR2 is FRNRAP in the germline V gene. The CDR3 spans 14 residues. CDR3 loop: CASGLPGRNQPQHF. The CDR3 bases are TGTGCTAGTGGTTTGCCAGGGCGTAATCAGCCCCAGCATTTT.

The V call is TRBV5-4, the J call TRBJ2-7, with 7 bases identical to TRBD2. Per germline, CDR1 SGHNT and CDR2 YYREEE (reference sequence). The CDR3 is 15 residues long. J was trimmed by 0 bases and V by 1 base; bases with no gene match: 4. Here the CDR3 DNA reads TGTGCCAGCAGCTTGAGCGGGATGAGCTCCTACGAGCAGTACTTC. It specifies CASSLSGMSSYEQYF.

The chain recombines TRBV4-3 with TRBJ2-5; 7 nucleotides agree with TRBD1. This CDR3 has 16 residues. The junction had 5 bases not matched to a gene; V was cut back by 0 bases and J by 1 base. Germline CDR1 LGHNA, CDR2 YSLEER. This CDR3 reads CASSQDPPGGQETQYF. CDR3 bases: TGCGCCAGCAGCCAAGATCCCCCAGGGGGCCAAGAGACCCAGTACTTC.

This clone was picked up one time. The V call is TRBV6-5, the J call TRBJ2-4; 11 nucleotides align to TRBD2. Germline V CDR1 and CDR2: MNHEY, SVGAGI. The CDR3 has 15 residues. The V segment lost 2 bases and the J segment 7 bases; nucleotides outside the gene matches: 4. CDR3 nucleotide sequence: TGTGCCAGCAGTTACCTGGGACTAGCGGATAACATTCAGTACTTC. This gives the protein CASSYLGLADNIQYF.

The chain joins TRBV6-5 to TRBJ1-5; 10 bases fit TRBD1. The CDR3 runs to 14 residues. Germline CDR1 reads MNHEY; CDR2 reads SVGAGI. Trimming cost V 11 bases and J 4 bases; bases outside gene matches: 8. The CDR3 DNA reads as TGTGCCGTAGCCTCGGGACAGGGGAATCAGCCCCAGCATTTT. It codes for CAVASGQGNQPQHF.

The V gene is TRBV9, the J gene TRBJ2-1; 8 bases are shared with TRBD1. The CDR3 has 14 residues. From germline, CDR1 is SGDLS and CDR2 YYNGEE. V shed 6 bases and J 6 bases; nucleotides not matched to a gene: 8. The CDR3 DNA is TGTGCCAGCACTTTGACAGGGGTTGGCAATGAGCAGTTCTTC. It codes for CASTLTGVGNEQFF.

The gene calls are TRBV10-2 and TRBJ1-5; D not resolved. The CDR3 is made up of 13 amino acids. The germline CDR1 and CDR2 sequences are WSHSY and SAAADI. The V and J ends lost 0 bases and 5 bases respectively, with 5 bases between them. In nucleotides, the CDR3 is TGCGCCAGCAGTGAGTCGGTAGATCAGCCCCAGCATTTT. It encodes CASSESVDQPQHF.

The chain combines TRBV6-5 with TRBJ2-1, with TRBD2 as a possible D gene (6 bases). V was shortened by 5 bases and J by 12 bases, with 11 bases between the two germline ends. Germline assignment: CDR1 MNHEY and CDR2 SVGAGI. The CDR3 covers 11 residues. CDR3 in amino acids: CASSLGSGQFF. The CDR3 DNA follows: TGTGCCAGCAGTCTCGGGAGCGGGCAGTTCTTC.

V is TRBV30 and J is TRBJ2-5, with D possibly TRBD1 on 6 matching bases. V was shortened by 0 bases and J by 6 bases, with 11 bases between the two germline ends. This CDR3 region has 13 residues. Germline V gene data show CDR1 as GTSNPN and CDR2 as SVGIG (reference sequence). The CDR3 region has the DNA TGTGCCTGGAGTGTACGCCAGGGGAAGACCCAGTACTTC. Protein sequence: CAWSVRQGKTQYF.

The gene calls are TRBV5-1 and TRBJ1-2; D gene ambiguous. Germline V lookup: CDR1 SGHRS, CDR2 YFSETQ. CDR3 length equals 13 residues. V was shortened by 4 bases and J by 8 bases, with 15 bases between the two germline ends. CDR3 DNA sequence: TGCGCCAGCAGCCCTTCTACAGCTTACGGCTACACCTTC. Translated, it gives CASSPSTAYGYTF.

The chain has TRBV7-6 and TRBJ1-4, with no clear D. The germline gives CDR1 SGHVS, CDR2 FNYEAQ. V dropped 5 bases and J dropped 0 bases, with 16 bases sitting between them. The CDR3 has 17 residues. The CDR3 reads CASSPTEERSTNEKLFF. In DNA form, the CDR3 reads TGTGCCAGCAGCCCCACTGAGGAGAGGTCAACTAATGAAAAACTGTTTTTT. The full variable domain, its missing parts supplied by reference TRBV7-6 and TRBJ1-4, is GAGVSQSPRYKVTKRGQDVALRCDPISGHVSLYWYRQALGQGPEFLTYFNYEAQQDKSGLPNDRFSAERPEGSISTLTIQRTEQRDSAMYRCASSPTEERSTNEKLFFGSGTQLSVL.

CDR3 sequence (DNA): TGTGCCAGCAGTCCAGGGCTTAGGAATGAGCAGTTCTTC. Its translation: CASSPGLRNEQFF. This rearrangement joins TRBV6-1 to TRBJ2-1; tentatively, D is TRBD1 (5 bases). The CDR3 runs to 13 residues. Trimming took off 5 bases at V and 7 bases at J, with 12 bases between the two ends. Germline CDR1 reads MNHNS; CDR2 reads SASEGT.

V is TRBV7-3 and J is TRBJ1-4; the D is unclear. The CDR3 consists of 15 residues. The germline gives CDR1 SGHTA, CDR2 FQGTGA. V shed 0 bases and J shed 3 bases, with 8 bases lying between them. CDR3 loop: CASSLTGVANEKLFF. CDR3 nucleotides: TGTGCCAGCAGCTTAACCGGGGTAGCTAATGAAAAACTGTTTTTT.

The chain joins TRBV6-5 to TRBJ2-2; possible D gene TRBD2, 5 bases. In germline, CDR1 is MNHEY, CDR2 SVGAGI. V was shortened by 10 bases and J by 3 bases, with 9 bases between the two germline ends. The CDR3 is 12 residues long. The chain's CDR3 is CATRGYTGELFF. CDR3 in DNA: TGTGCCACCCGGGGTTACACCGGGGAGCTGTTTTTT.

The V and J genes are TRBV5-4 and TRBJ1-6; 7 bases fit TRBD1. Trimming cost V 0 bases and J 6 bases; bases outside gene matches: 3. CDR3 size: 15 residues. Germline V gene sequence: CDR1 SGHNT, CDR2 YYREEE (reference sequence). CDR3 nucleotides: TGTGCCAGCAGCTTGGAGGGGGCGCCTAATTCACCCCTCCACTTT. This gives the protein CASSLEGAPNSPLHF.

The chain employs TRBV5-4 and TRBJ2-1; tentatively, D is TRBD1 (5 bases). Deletions cut 2 bases from V and 5 bases from J, with 11 bases between. This CDR3 region has 14 residues. Germline values: CDR1 SGHNT, CDR2 YYREEE (reference sequence). The CDR3 loop is CASSFPGINNEQFF. CDR3 bases: TGTGCCAGCAGCTTCCCAGGGATAAACAATGAGCAGTTCTTC.

The chain has TRBV2 and TRBJ2-1; 9 bases agree with TRBD2. Trimming at V came to 3 bases and at J to 1 base, leaving 7 bases not matched to a gene. This CDR3 contains 17 residues. Germline V CDR1 and CDR2: SNHLY, FYNNEI. As DNA, the CDR3 is TGTGCCAGCAGTGATAATATTCTAGCGGGGTCCTACAATGAGCAGTTCTTC. This gives the protein CASSDNILAGSYNEQFF. Combining the CDR3 with reference TRBV2 and TRBJ2-1 gives the whole variable domain EPEVTQTPSHQVTQMGQEVILRCVPISNHLYFYWYRQILGQKVEFLVSFYNNEISEKSEIFDDQFSVERPDGSNFTLKIRSTKLEDSAMYFCASSDNILAGSYNEQFFGPGTRLTVL.

The sample holds one count of this clone. The chain couples TRBV4-1 to TRBJ2-3; 9 bases are a match to TRBD1. This CDR3 has 15 residues. Germline V lookup: CDR1 MGHRA, CDR2 YSYEKL. J was trimmed by 3 bases and V by 7 bases; bases with no gene match: 8. Here the CDR3 reads CASTSGTGKTDTQYF. The CDR3, as DNA: TGCGCCAGCACCTCCGGGACAGGGAAGACAGATACGCAGTATTTT.

The rearrangement links TRBV5-8 to TRBJ1-2; the D is unclear. The V end was cut by 0 bases, the J end by 8 bases, with 14 bases between. This CDR3 has 14 amino acids. Per the germline V gene, CDR1 is SGHTS and CDR2 is YDEGEE. The CDR3 protein is CASSLVGGMRGYTF. The DNA for the CDR3 is TGTGCCAGCAGCTTGGTAGGCGGCATGCGAGGCTACACCTTC.

This sequence joins TRBV5-6 and TRBJ1-4; no firm D call. The ends were cut back, 0 bases at V and 7 bases at J, with 16 bases in the middle. The CDR3 loop spans 16 amino acids. Germline V gene data show CDR1 as SGHDT and CDR2 as YYEEEE. The CDR3 DNA is TGTGCCAGCAGCTTGGCGTCGGGGAGGATAAGTGAAAAACTGTTTTTT. Residues: CASSLASGRISEKLFF.

In DNA form, the CDR3 reads TGCAGCGTTGCCCTGTCCGGGGCCAACGTCCTGACTTTC. Amino acid sequence: CSVALSGANVLTF. The V and J genes are TRBV29-1 and TRBJ2-6; no definite D call. V shed 4 bases and J shed 4 bases, with 8 bases lying between them. The CDR3 sequence is 13 residues long. CDR1 and CDR2 from the germline V gene are SQVTM and ANQGSEA.